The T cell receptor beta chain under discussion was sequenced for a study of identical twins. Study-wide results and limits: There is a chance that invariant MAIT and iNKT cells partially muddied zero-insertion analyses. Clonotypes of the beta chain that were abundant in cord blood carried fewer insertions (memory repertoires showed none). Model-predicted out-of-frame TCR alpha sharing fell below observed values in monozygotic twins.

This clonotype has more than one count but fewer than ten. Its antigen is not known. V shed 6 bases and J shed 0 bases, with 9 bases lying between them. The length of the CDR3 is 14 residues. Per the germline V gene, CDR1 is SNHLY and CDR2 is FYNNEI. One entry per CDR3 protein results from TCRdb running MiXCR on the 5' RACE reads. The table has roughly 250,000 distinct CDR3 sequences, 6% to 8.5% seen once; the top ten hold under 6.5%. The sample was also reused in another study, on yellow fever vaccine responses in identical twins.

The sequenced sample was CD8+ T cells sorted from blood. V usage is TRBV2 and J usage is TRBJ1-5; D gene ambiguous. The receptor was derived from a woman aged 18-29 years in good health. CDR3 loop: CASRETDSNQPQHF. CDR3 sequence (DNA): TGTGCCAGCAGGGAGACGGATAGCAATCAGCCCCAGCATTTT.